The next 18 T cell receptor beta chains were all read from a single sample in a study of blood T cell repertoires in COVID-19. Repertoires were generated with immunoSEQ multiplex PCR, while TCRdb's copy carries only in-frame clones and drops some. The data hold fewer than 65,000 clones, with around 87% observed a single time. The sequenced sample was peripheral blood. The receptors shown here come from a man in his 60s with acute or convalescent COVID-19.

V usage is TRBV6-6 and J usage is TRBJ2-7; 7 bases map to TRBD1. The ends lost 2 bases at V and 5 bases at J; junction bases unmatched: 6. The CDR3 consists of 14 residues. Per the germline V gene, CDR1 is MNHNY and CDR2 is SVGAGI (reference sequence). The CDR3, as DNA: TGTGCCAGCAGTTACGAGACAGGGACGAACGAGCAGTACTTC. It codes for CASSYETGTNEQYF.

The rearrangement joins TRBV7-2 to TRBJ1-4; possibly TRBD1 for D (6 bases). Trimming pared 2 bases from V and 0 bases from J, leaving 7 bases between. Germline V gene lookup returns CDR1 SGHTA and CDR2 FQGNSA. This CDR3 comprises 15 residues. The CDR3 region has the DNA TGTGCCAGCAGCTTACAGGGGACAACTAATGAAAAACTGTTTTTT. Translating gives CASSLQGTTNEKLFF.

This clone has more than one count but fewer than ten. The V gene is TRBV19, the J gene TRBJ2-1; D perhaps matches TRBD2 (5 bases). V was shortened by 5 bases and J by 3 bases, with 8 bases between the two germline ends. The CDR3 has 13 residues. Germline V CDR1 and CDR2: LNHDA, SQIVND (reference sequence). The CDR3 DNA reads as TGTGCCAGTAGTCCCCGGGGCTACAATGAGCAGTTCTTC. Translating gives CASSPRGYNEQFF. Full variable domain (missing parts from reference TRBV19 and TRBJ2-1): DGGITQSPKYLFRKEGQNVTLSCEQNLNHDAMYWYRQDPGQGLRLIYYSQIVNDFQKGDIAEGYSVSREKKESFPLTVTSAQKNPTAFYLCASSPRGYNEQFFGPGTRLTVL.

Here the CDR3 reads CASDGAVLTGEAFF. The CDR3 DNA sequence: TGTGCCAGCGATGGGGCGGTCTTGACAGGGGAAGCTTTCTTT. The chain recombines TRBV7-9 with TRBJ1-1, with 7 bases fitting TRBD1. Germline CDR1 and CDR2: SEHNR and FQNEAQ (reference sequence). The junction had 14 bases not matched to a gene; V was cut back by 8 bases and J by 8 bases. The CDR3 contains 14 residues.

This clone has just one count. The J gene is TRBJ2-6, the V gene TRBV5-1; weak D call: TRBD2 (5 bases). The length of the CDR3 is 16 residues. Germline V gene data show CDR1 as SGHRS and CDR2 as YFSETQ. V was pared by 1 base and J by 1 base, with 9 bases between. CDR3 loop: CASSLSGLSGANVLTF. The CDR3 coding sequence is TGCGCCAGCAGCTTGTCAGGACTTTCTGGGGCCAACGTCCTGACTTTC.

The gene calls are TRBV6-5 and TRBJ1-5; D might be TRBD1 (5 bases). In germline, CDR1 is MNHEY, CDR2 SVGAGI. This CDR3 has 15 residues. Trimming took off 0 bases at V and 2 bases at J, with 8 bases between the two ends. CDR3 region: CASSYSQGGNQPQHF. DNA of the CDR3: TGTGCCAGCAGTTACTCGCAGGGCGGCAATCAGCCCCAGCATTTT.

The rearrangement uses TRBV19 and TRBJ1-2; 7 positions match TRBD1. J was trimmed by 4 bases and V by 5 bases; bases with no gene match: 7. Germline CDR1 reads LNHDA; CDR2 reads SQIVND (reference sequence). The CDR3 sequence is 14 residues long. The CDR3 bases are TGTGCCAGTAGTCAGCCGGGACAGATCTATGGCTACACCTTC. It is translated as CASSQPGQIYGYTF. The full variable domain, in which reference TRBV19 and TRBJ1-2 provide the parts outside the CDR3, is DGGITQSPKYLFRKEGQNVTLSCEQNLNHDAMYWYRQDPGQGLRLIYYSQIVNDFQKGDIAEGYSVSREKKESFPLTVTSAQKNPTAFYLCASSQPGQIYGYTFGSGTRLTVV.

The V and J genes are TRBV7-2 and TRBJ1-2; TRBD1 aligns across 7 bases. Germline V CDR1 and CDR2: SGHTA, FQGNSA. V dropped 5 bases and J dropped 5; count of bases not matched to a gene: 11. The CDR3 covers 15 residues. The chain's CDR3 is CASSVRTGKDYGYTF. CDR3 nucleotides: TGTGCCAGCAGCGTCAGGACAGGAAAGGATTATGGCTACACCTTC.

The CDR3: CASSLVIQETQYF. The CDR3 DNA follows: TGCGCCAGCAGCCTTGTCATTCAAGAGACCCAGTACTTC. The rearrangement joins TRBV4-1 to TRBJ2-5; D unclear. This CDR3 comprises 13 residues. V was pared by 4 bases and J by 2 bases, with 8 bases between. Germline CDR1 is MGHRA and CDR2 is YSYEKL.

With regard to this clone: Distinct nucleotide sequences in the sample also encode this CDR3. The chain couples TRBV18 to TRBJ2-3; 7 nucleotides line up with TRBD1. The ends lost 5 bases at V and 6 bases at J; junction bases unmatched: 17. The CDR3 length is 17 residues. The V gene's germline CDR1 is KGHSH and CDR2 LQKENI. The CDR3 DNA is TGTGCCAGCTCAGAACTATTCGCGGACAGGACGGGGGATACGCAGTATTTT. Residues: CASSELFADRTGDTQYF.

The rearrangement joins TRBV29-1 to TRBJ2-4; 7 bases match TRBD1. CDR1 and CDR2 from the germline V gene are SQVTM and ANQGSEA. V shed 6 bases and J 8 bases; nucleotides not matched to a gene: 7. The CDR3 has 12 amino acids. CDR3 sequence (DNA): TGCAGCGTCCGGACAGGCGCGGACATTCAGTACTTC. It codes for CSVRTGADIQYF.

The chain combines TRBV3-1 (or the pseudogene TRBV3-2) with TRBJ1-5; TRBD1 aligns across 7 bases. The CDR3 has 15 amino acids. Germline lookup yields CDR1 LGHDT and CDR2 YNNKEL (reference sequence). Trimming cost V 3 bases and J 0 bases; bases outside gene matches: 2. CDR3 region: CASSQTGFSNQPQHF. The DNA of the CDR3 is TGTGCCAGCAGCCAGACAGGGTTTAGCAATCAGCCCCAGCATTTT.

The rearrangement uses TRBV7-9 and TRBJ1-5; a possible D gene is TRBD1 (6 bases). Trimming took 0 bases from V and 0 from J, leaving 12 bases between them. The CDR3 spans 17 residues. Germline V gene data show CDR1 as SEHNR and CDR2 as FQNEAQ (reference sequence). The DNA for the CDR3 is TGTGCCAGCAGCTTAGCTGGGGGCCCCTATAGCAATCAGCCCCAGCATTTT. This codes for CASSLAGGPYSNQPQHF.

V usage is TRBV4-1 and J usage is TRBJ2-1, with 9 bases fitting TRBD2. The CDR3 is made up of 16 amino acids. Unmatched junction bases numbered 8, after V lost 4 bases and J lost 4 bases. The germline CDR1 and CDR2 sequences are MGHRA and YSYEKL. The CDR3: CASSLGSSGEYNEQFF. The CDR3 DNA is TGCGCCAGCAGCCTTGGCTCTAGCGGGGAATACAATGAGCAGTTCTTC.

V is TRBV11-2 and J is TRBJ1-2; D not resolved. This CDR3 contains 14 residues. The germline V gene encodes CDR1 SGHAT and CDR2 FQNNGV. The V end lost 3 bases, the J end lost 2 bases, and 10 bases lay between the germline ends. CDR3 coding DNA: TGTGCCAGCAGCTTGCGGGCGGAGAACTATGGCTACACCTTC. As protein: CASSLRAENYGYTF. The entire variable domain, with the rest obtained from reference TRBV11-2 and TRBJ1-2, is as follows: EAGVAQSPRYKIIEKRQSVAFWCNPISGHATLYWYQQILGQGPKLLIQFQNNGVVDDSQLPKDRFSAERLKGVDSTLKIQPAKLEDSAVYLCASSLRAENYGYTFGSGTRLTVV.

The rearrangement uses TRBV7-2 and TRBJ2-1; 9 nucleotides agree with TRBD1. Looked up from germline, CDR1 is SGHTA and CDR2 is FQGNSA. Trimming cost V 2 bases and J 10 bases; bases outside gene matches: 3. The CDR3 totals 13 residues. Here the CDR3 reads CASSLLGTGEQFF. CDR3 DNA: TGTGCCAGCAGCTTATTAGGGACAGGGGAGCAGTTCTTC.

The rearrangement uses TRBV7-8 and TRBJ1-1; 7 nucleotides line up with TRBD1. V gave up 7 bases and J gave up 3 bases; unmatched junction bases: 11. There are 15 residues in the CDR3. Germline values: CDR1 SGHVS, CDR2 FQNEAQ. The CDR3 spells CASTLGRGPDTEAFF. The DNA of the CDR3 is TGTGCCAGCACCCTCGGGAGGGGGCCCGACACTGAAGCTTTCTTT.

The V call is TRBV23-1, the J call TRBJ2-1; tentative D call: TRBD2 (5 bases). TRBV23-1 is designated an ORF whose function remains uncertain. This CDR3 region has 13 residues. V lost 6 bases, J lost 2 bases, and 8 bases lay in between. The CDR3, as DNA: TGCGCCAGCAGGACTAAGCCCTACAATGAGCAGTTCTTC. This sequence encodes CASRTKPYNEQFF.